This T cell receptor beta chain derives from a study of shared clonotypes between healthy human individuals. Overall study findings and caveats: The sharing of 5% to 6.5% of naive CD4 clonotypes was seen across several donors.

CD45RO negativity and positive selection for CCR7 defined naive CD8 cells, a population that excluded terminally differentiated effector memory CD45RA+ cells. Execution of the assay was at deep level. The sorted-subset replicate PCRs were given around 200 ng DNA, which is some 29,000 T cell genomes. Authors' analysis steps: In the immunoSEQ data, sequences were junction-only and lacked quality scores, so filtering differed. The data were produced by immunoSEQ multiplex PCR, yet TCRdb's version contains in-frame clones alone and is incomplete. The D gene and trimming were derived from the DNA, and the V and J assignments and clone size from that table. The sample records approximately 2,200,000 clones, roughly 91% being singletons. On this clone itself: Its specificity is unknown. Distinct nucleotide sequences in the sample also encode this CDR3.

The sequence came from a man aged 18 to 29 in good health. Some clones in this sample may be carry-over from other donors' samples. Sequenced: naive CD8+ T cells from PBMCs.

The CDR3 spells CASSLGLADTQYF. As DNA, the CDR3 is TGTGCCAGCAGTTTAGGTCTAGCCGATACGCAGTATTTT. The chain carries TRBV27 and TRBJ2-3; D is perhaps TRBD2 (5 bases). The V gene lost 2 bases and the J gene lost 6 bases, with 9 bases spanning the gap. The length of the CDR3 is 13 residues. Per the germline V gene, CDR1 is MNHEY and CDR2 is SMNVEV (reference sequence).